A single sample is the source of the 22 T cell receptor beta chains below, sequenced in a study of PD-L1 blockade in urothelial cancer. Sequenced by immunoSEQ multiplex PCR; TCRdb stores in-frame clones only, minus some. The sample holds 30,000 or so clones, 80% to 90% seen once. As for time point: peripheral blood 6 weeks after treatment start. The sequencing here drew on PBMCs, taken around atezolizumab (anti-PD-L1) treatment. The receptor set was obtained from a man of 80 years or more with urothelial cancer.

The CDR3 bases are TGTGCCAGCAGTCTTAGAACAACAGGGGCCACTGAAGCTTTCTTT. The encoded protein is CASSLRTTGATEAFF. The chain recombines TRBV28 with TRBJ1-1, with TRBD1 matching over 7 bases. CDR1 is MDHEN, CDR2 SYDVKM, per germline. The CDR3 covers 15 residues. The trim removed 5 bases at V and 4 bases at J, leaving 10 bases unmatched.

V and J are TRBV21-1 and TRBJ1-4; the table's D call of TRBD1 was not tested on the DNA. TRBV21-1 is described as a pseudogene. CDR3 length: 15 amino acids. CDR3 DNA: TGTGCCAGCAGCTTCCGGGACAGGTCTAGCGAAAAACTGTTTTTT. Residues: CASSFRDRSSEKLFF.

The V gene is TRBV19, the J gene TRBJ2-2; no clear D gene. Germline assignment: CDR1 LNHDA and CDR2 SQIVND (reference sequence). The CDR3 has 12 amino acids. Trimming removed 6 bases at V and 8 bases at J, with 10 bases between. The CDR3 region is CASRVNIGELFF. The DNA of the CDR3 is TGTGCCAGTAGGGTCAACATTGGGGAGCTGTTTTTT.

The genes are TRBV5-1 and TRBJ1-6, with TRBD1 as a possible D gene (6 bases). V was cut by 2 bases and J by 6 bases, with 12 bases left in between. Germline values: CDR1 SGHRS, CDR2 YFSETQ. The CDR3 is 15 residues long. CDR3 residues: CASSLQGGGNSPLHF. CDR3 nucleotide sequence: TGCGCCAGCAGCTTACAGGGCGGTGGTAATTCACCCCTCCACTTT.

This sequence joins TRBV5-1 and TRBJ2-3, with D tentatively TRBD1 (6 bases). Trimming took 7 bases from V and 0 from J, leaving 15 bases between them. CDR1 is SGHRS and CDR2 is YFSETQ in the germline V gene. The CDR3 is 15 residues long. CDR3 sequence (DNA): TGCGCCAGCTTCTACGGGACACGGAGCACAGATACGCAGTATTTT. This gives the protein CASFYGTRSTDTQYF.

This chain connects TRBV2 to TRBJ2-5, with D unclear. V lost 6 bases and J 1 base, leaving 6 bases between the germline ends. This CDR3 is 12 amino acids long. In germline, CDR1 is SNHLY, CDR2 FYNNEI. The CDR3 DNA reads TGTGCCAGCAGCTCTATCCAAGAGACCCAGTACTTC. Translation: CASSSIQETQYF.

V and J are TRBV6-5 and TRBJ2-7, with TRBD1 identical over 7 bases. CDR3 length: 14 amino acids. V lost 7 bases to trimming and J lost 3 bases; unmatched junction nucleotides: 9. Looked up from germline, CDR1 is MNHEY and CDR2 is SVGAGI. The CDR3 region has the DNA TGTGCCAGCAAACTGACAGGGAGAGGCTACGAGCAGTACTTC. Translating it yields CASKLTGRGYEQYF.

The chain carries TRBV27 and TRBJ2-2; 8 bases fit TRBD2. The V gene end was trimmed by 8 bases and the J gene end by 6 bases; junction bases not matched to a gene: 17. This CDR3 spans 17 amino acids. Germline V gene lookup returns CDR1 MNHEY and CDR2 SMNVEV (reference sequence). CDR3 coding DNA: TGTGCCAGCCGCCGGGGGGGACTACACTACCGGGCCGGGGAGCTGTTTTTT. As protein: CASRRGGLHYRAGELFF.

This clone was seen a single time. CDR3 sequence: CASGLVPNKEGHRNQPQHF. The CDR3, as DNA: TGTGCTAGTGGTTTGGTACCTAATAAGGAAGGACATCGCAATCAGCCCCAGCATTTT. The chain is built from TRBV12-5 and TRBJ1-5; maybe TRBD1 (5 bases). CDR1 and CDR2 from the germline V gene are LGHNT and FRNRAP. The germline V and J ends were trimmed by 0 bases and 2 bases, with 20 bases remaining between them. The CDR3 is 19 amino acids.

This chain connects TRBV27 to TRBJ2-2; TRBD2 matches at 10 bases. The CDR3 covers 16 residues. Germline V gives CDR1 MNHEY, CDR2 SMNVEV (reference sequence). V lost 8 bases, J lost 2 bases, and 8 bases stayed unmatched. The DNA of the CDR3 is TGTGCCAGCTCCTCTTCTAGCGGGAGAAACACCGGGGAGCTGTTTTTT. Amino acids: CASSSSSGRNTGELFF.

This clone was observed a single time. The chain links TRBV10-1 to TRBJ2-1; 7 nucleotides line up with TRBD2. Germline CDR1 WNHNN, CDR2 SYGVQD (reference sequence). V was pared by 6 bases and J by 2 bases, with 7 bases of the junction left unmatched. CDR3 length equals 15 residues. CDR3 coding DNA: TGCGCCAGCAGCGCTTCTAGCGGTGCCTACAATGAGCAGTTCTTC. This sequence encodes CASSASSGAYNEQFF.

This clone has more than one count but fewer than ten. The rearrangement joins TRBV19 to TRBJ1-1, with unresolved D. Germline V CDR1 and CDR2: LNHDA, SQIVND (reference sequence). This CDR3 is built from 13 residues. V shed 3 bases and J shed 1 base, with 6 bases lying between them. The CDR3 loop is CASSMRGNTEAFF. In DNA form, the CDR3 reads TGTGCCAGTAGTATGCGAGGGAACACTGAAGCTTTCTTT.

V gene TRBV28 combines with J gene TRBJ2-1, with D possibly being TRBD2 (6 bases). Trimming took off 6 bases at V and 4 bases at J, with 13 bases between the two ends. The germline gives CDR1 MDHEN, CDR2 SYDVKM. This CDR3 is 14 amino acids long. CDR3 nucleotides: TGTGCCAGCAGCCCGATAGCGGCATACAATGAGCAGTTCTTC. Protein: CASSPIAAYNEQFF.

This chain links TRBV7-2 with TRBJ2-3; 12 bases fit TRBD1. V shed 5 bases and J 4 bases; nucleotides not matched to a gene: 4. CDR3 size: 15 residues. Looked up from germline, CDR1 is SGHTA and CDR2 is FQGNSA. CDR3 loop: CASSGGTGGADTQYF. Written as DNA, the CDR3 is TGTGCCAGCAGCGGTGGGACAGGGGGCGCAGATACGCAGTATTTT.

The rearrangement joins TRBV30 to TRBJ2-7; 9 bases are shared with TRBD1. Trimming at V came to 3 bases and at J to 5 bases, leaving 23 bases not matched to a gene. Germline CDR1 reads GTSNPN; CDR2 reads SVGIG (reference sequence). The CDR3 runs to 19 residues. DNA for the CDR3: TGTGCCTGGAGAGCAAACAGGGGGCGCCCCGCGGCCAGCAAAGACGAGCAGTACTTC. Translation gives CAWRANRGRPAASKDEQYF.

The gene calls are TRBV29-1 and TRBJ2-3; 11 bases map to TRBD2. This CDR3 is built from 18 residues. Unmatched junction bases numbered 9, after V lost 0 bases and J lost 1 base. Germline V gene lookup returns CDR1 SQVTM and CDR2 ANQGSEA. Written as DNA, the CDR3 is TGCAGCGTTGAAGATCCGCGCGGACTAGCGGGTCGCACAGATACGCAGTATTTT. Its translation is CSVEDPRGLAGRTDTQYF.

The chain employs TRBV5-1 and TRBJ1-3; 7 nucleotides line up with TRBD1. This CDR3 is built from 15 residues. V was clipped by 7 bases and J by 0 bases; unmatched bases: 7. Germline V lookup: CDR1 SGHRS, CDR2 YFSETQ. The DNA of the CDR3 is TGCGCCAGCGCCACAACAGGGGACTCTGGAAACACCATATATTTT. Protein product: CASATTGDSGNTIYF.

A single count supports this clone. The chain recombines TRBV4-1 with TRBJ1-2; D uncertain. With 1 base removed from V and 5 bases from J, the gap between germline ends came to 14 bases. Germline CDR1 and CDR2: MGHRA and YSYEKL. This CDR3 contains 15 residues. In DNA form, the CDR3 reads TGCGCCAGCAGCCAAGTTCGGACGGGATCTTATGGCTACACCTTC. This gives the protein CASSQVRTGSYGYTF.

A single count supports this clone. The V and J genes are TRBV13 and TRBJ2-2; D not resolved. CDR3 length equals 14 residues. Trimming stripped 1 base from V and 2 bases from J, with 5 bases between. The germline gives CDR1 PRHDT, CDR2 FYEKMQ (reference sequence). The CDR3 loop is CASSLARNTGELFF. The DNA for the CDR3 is TGTGCCAGCAGCTTAGCCAGAAACACCGGGGAGCTGTTTTTT.

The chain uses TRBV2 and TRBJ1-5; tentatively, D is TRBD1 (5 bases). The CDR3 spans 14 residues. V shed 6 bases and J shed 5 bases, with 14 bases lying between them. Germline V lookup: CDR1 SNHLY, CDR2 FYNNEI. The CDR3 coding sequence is TGTGCCAGCAGCGACGGGACTTGGGATCAGCCCCAGCATTTT. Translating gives CASSDGTWDQPQHF.

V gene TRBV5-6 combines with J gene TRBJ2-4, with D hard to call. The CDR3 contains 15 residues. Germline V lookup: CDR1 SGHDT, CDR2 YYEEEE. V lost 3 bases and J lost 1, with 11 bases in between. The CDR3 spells CASSSYFPAKNIQYF. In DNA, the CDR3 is TGTGCCAGCAGCTCTTATTTTCCCGCCAAAAACATTCAGTACTTC. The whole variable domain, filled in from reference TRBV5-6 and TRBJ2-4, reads DAGVTQSPTHLIKTRGQQVTLRCSPKSGHDTVSWYQQALGQGPQFIFQYYEEEERQRGNFPDRFSGHQFPNYSSELNVNALLLGDSALYLCASSSYFPAKNIQYFGAGTRLSVL.

The CDR3 protein is CASSLSLNLQGDTQYF. The CDR3 coding sequence is TGTGCCAGCAGTTTATCGTTGAACCTCCAGGGGGATACGCAGTATTTT. The rearrangement links TRBV27 to TRBJ2-3, with D possibly TRBD1 on 6 matching bases. V lost 0 bases, J lost 6 bases, and 16 bases lay in between. Germline V gives CDR1 MNHEY, CDR2 SMNVEV (reference sequence). CDR3 size: 16 residues.